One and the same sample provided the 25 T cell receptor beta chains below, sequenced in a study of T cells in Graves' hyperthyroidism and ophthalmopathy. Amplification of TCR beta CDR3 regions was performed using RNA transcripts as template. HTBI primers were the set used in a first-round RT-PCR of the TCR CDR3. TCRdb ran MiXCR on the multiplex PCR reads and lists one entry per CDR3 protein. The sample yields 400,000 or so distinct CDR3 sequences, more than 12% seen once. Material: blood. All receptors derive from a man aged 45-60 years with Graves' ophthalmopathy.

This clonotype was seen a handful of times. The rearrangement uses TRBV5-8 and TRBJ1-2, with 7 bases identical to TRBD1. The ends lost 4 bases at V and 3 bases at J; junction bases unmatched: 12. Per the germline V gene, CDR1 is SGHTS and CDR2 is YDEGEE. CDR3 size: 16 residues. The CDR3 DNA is TGTGCCAGCAGCCTTGGACAGGCGAGGGGGGACTATGGCTACACCTTC. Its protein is CASSLGQARGDYGYTF.

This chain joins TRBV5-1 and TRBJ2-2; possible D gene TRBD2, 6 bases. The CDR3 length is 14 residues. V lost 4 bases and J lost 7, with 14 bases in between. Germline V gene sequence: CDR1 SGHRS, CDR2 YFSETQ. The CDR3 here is CASSPEGRVGELFF. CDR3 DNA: TGCGCCAGCAGCCCGGAGGGCCGGGTCGGGGAGCTGTTTTTT. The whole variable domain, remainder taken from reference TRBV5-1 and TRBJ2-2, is KAGVTQTPRYLIKTRGQQVTLSCSPISGHRSVSWYQQTPGQGLQFLFEYFSETQRNKGNFPGRFSGRQFSNSRSEMNVSTLELGDSALYLCASSPEGRVGELFFGEGSRLTVL.

This chain's CDR3 is CASSPTGFMGNTIYF. The CDR3 nucleotides are TGTGCCAGCAGTCCCACAGGGTTCATGGGAAACACCATATATTTT. The V and J genes are TRBV14 and TRBJ1-3, with D maybe TRBD1 (6 bases). This CDR3 comprises 15 residues. Trimming cost V 6 bases and J 4 bases, with 16 bases left between them. Germline V CDR1 and CDR2: SGHDN, FVKESK.

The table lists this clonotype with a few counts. CDR3 DNA sequence: TGTGCCAGCTCACCAAACAGGGTGACCATGAACACTGAAGCTTTCTTT. Its protein product is CASSPNRVTMNTEAFF. V and J are TRBV18 and TRBJ1-1; D is perhaps TRBD1 (6 bases). The ends were cut back, 2 bases at V and 0 bases at J, with 13 bases in the middle. CDR3 length: 16 amino acids. Per germline, CDR1 KGHSH and CDR2 LQKENI.

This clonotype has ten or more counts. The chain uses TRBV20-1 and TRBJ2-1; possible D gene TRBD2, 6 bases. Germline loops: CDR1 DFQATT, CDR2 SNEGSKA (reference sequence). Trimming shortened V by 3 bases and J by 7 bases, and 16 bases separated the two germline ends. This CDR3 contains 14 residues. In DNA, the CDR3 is TGCAGTGCTAGTTCGCGGGGTGGGTGGAATGAGCAGTTCTTC. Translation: CSASSRGGWNEQFF.

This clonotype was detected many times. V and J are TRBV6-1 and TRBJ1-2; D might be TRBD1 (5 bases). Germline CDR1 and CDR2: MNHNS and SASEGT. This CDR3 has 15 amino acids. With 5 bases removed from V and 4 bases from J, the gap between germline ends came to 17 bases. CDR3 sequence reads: CASSRSSGGFYGYTF. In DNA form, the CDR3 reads TGTGCCAGCAGTCGAAGCTCTGGGGGTTTCTATGGCTACACCTTC.

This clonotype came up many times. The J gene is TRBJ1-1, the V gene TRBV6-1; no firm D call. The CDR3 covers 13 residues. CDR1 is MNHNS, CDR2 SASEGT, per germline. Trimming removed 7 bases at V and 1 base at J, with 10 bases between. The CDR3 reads CASTQRGNTEAFF. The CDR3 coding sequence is TGTGCCAGCACCCAGCGGGGGAACACTGAAGCTTTCTTT.

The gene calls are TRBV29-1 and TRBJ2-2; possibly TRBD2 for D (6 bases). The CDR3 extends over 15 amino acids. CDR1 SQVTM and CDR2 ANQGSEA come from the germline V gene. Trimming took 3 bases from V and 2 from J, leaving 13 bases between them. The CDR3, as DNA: TGCAGCGTTGATAGGTGGGAGGTAAACACCGGGGAGCTGTTTTTT. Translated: CSVDRWEVNTGELFF.

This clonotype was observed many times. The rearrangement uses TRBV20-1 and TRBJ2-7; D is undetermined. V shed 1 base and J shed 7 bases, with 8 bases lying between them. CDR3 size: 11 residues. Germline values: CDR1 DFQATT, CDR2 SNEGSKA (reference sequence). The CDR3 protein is CSARGGGEQYF. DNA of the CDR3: TGCAGTGCTAGAGGGGGTGGGGAGCAGTACTTC.

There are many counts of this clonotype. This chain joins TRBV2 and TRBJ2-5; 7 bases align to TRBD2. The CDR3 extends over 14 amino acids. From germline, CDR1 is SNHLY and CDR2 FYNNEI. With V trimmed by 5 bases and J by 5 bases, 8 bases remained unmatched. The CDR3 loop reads CASSPGLGVETQYF. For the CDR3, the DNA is TGTGCCAGCAGTCCCGGACTAGGGGTTGAGACCCAGTACTTC. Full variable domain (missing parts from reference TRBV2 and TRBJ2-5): EPEVTQTPSHQVTQMGQEVILRCVPISNHLYFYWYRQILGQKVEFLVSFYNNEISEKSEIFDDQFSVERPDGSNFTLKIRSTKLEDSAMYFCASSPGLGVETQYFGPGTRLLVL.

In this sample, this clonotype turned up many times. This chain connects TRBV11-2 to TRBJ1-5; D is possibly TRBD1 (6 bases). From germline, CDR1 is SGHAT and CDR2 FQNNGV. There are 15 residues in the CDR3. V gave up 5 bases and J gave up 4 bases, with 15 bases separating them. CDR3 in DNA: TGTGCCAGCAGCCTACAGGGTTTAGCAAATCAGCCCCAGCATTTT. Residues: CASSLQGLANQPQHF.

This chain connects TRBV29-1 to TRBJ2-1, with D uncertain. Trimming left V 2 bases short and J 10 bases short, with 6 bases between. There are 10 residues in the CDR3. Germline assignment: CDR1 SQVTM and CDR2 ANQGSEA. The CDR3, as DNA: TGCAGCGTTGAACCCGGGGAGCAGTTCTTC. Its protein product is CSVEPGEQFF.

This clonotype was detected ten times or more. The CDR3 bases are TGTGCCAGCTCACAACTAGCGGCCTACGAGCAGTACTTC. As protein: CASSQLAAYEQYF. V gene TRBV18 combines with J gene TRBJ2-7; 8 bases agree with TRBD2. Germline values: CDR1 KGHSH, CDR2 LQKENI. The CDR3 covers 13 residues. V dropped 4 bases and J dropped 2; count of bases not matched to a gene: 1.

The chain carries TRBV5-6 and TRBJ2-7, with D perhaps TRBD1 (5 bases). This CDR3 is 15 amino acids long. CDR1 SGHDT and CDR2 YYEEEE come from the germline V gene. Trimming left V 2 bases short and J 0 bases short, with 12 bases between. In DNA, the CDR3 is TGTGCCAGCAGCTTAGGACACAAATCCTCCTACGAGCAGTACTTC. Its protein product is CASSLGHKSSYEQYF.

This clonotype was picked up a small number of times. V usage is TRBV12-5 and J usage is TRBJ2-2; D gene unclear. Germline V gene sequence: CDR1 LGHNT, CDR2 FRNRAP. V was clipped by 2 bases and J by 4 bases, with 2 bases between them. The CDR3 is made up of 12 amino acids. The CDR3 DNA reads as TGTGCTAGTGGTTTGAGCACCGGGGAGCTGTTTTTT. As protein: CASGLSTGELFF.

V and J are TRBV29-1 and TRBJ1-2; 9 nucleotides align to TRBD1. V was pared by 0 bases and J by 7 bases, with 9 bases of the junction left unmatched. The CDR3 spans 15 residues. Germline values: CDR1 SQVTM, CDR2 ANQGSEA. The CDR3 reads CSVEDPGTGIGGYTF. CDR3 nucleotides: TGCAGCGTTGAAGACCCCGGGACAGGGATTGGTGGCTACACCTTC.

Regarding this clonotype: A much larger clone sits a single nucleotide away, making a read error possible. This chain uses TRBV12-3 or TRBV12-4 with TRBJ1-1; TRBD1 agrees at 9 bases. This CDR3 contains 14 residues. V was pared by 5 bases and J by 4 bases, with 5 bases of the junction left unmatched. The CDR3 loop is CASSRQGVSTEAFF. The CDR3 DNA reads TGTGCCAGCAGTCGACAGGGGGTGAGCACTGAAGCTTTCTTT.

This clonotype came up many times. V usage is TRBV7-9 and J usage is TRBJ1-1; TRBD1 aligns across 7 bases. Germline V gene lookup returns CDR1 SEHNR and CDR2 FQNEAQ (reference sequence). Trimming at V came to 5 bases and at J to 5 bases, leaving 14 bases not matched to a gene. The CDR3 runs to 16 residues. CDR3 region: CASSPGRRGRRTEAFF. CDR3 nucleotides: TGTGCCAGCAGCCCAGGGAGAAGGGGGCGCCGGACTGAAGCTTTCTTT.

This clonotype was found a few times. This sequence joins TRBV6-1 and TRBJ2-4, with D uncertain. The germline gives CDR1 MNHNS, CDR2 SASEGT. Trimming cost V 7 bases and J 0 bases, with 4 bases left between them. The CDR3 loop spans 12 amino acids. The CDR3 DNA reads TGTGCCAGCATTGGAGCCAAAAACATTCAGTACTTC. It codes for CASIGAKNIQYF.

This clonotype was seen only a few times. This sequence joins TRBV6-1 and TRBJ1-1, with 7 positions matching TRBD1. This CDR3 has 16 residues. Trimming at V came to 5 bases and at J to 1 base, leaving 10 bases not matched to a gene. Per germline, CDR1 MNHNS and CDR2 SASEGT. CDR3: CASSHPQTGKNTEAFF. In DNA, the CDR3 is TGTGCCAGCAGTCACCCTCAGACAGGGAAGAACACTGAAGCTTTCTTT.

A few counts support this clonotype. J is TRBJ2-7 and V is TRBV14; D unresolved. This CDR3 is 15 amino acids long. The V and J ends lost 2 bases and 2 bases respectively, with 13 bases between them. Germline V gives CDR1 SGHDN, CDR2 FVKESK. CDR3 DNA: TGTGCCAGCAGCCAAAGGCTCGCGGAGACCTACGAGCAGTACTTC. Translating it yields CASSQRLAETYEQYF. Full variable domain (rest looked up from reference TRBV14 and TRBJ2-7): EAGVTQFPSHSVIEKGQTVTLRCDPISGHDNLYWYRRVMGKEIKFLLHFVKESKQDESGMPNNRFLAERTGGTYSTLKVQPAELEDSGVYFCASSQRLAETYEQYFGPGTRLTVT.

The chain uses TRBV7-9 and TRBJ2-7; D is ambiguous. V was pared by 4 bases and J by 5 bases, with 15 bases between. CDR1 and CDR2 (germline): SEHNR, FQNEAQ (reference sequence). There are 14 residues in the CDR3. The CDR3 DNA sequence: TGTGCCAGCAGCTCCCCGGTAGCAGCTCACGAGCAGTACTTC. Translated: CASSSPVAAHEQYF.

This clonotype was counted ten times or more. CDR3 amino acids: CASSGRGQVSYNEQFF. CDR3 DNA sequence: TGTGCCAGCAGTGGAAGGGGACAGGTCTCCTACAATGAGCAGTTCTTC. V is TRBV6-1 and J is TRBJ2-1; 8 bases map to TRBD1. The CDR3 loop spans 16 amino acids. Germline-derived CDR1 and CDR2 are MNHNS and SASEGT. The junction had 5 bases not matched to a gene; V was cut back by 4 bases and J by 0 bases.

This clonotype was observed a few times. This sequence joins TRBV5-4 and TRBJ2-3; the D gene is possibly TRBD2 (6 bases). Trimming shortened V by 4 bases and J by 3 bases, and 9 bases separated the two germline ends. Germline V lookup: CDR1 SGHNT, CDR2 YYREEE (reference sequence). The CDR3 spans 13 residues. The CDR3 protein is CASSGGNTDTQYF. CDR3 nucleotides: TGTGCCAGCAGCGGGGGGAATACAGATACGCAGTATTTT.

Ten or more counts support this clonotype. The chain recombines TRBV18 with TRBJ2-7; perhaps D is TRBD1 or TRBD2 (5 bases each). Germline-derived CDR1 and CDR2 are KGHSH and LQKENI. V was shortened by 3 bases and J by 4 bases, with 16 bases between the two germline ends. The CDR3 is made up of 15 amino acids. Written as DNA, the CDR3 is TGTGCCAGCTCACCCTCAGATGGGGGTACTTACGAGCAGTACTTC. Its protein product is CASSPSDGGTYEQYF.